This note documents a single T cell receptor (beta chain) sequence. This entry comes from a study of blood T cell repertoires in COVID-19. Across the study: There were acute and convalescent COVID-19 samples, and they came from the United States, Italy and Spain. PBMCs, B-cell-depleted T cells, or T cells were the source of the cDNA or gDNA that made up the material.

The data were produced by immunoSEQ multiplex PCR, yet TCRdb's version contains in-frame clones alone and is incomplete. The sample lists approximately 100,000 clones, roughly 83% occurring once. Germline V gene lookup returns CDR1 MNHNS and CDR2 SASEGT. V gave up 4 bases and J gave up 1 base, with 13 bases separating them. This CDR3 region has 16 residues. Sequenced material: peripheral blood. The chain links TRBV6-1 to TRBJ2-2; D uncertain. The receptor's source is an elderly woman with active or convalescent COVID-19. The CDR3 DNA follows: TGTGCCAGCAGTGTCTGGAGTAGCTGGAACACCGGGGAGCTGTTTTTT. Translation: CASSVWSSWNTGELFF.